Listed here are 17 T cell receptor beta chains from one sample, sequenced in a study of response to subunit inactivated influenza vaccine. TCRdb used MiXCR to reprocess the RT-PCR reads, holding one entry per CDR3 protein. The data hold fewer than 750,000 distinct CDR3 sequences, with 14% observed a single time. The sequencing used PBMCs from blood, collected about 11 days after vaccination. The origin of the receptors is a middle-aged man who received an inactivated influenza vaccine.

The rearrangement joins TRBV5-4 to TRBJ1-1; 10 nucleotides align to TRBD1. V lost 3 bases to trimming and J lost 2 bases; unmatched junction nucleotides: 10. The CDR3 consists of 17 residues. From germline, CDR1 is SGHNT and CDR2 YYREEE (reference sequence). CDR3 coding DNA: TGTGCCAGCAGCTCACTCTCCGGGACAGGGGTAAACACTGAAGCTTTCTTT. Translated: CASSSLSGTGVNTEAFF.

The chain is built from TRBV5-1 and TRBJ1-5; D not certain. Germline lookup yields CDR1 SGHRS and CDR2 YFSETQ. The CDR3 is made up of 17 amino acids. V was clipped by 0 bases and J by 0 bases, with 13 bases between them. The chain's CDR3 is CASSLVPTDYSNQPQHF. CDR3 in DNA: TGCGCCAGCAGCTTGGTACCCACAGACTATAGCAATCAGCCCCAGCATTTT.

This clonotype came up a few times. The chain recombines TRBV6-1 with TRBJ1-1, with 10 bases aligning to TRBD1. Germline CDR1 is MNHNS and CDR2 is SASEGT. The CDR3 has 14 amino acids. Trimming took 6 bases from V and 7 from J; bases not matched to a gene: 8. Here the CDR3 reads CASSPDRGNVEAFF. CDR3 DNA sequence: TGTGCCAGCAGCCCGGACAGGGGGAACGTTGAAGCTTTCTTT.

The rearrangement joins TRBV10-2 to TRBJ2-1; 9 bases align to TRBD2. Germline CDR1 is WSHSY and CDR2 is SAAADI. The CDR3 has 14 amino acids. Losses at the gene ends were 8 bases for V and 10 bases for J; bases not matched to a gene: 12. CDR3 bases: TGCGCCAGCTCGAGCGGGAGGCCGGAGGGGGAGCAGTTCTTC. Amino acids: CASSSGRPEGEQFF.

This clonotype was observed a handful of times. The J gene is TRBJ2-1, the V gene TRBV20-1; unclear D gene. This CDR3 has 11 amino acids. CDR1 is DFQATT, CDR2 SNEGSKA, per germline (reference sequence). CDR3 DNA sequence: TGCACCGCTCCGTTGGGCAATGAGCAGTTCTTC. Its protein is CTAPLGNEQFF.

The table lists this clonotype with a few counts. The V and J genes are TRBV28 and TRBJ2-1; tentative D call: TRBD1 (5 bases). Germline V CDR1 and CDR2: MDHEN, SYDVKM. CDR3 length: 11 amino acids. Trimming took 10 bases from V and 10 from J, leaving 14 bases between them. This CDR3 reads CAITGSAEQFF. The CDR3 DNA sequence: TGTGCCATCACAGGCTCGGCAGAGCAGTTCTTC. Combining the CDR3 with reference TRBV28 and TRBJ2-1 gives the whole variable domain DVKVTQSSRYLVKRTGEKVFLECVQDMDHENMFWYRQDPGLGLRLIYFSYDVKMKEKGDIPEGYSVSREKKERFSLILESASTNQTSMYLCAITGSAEQFFGPGTRLTVL.

This clonotype was detected ten times or more. The J gene is TRBJ2-1, the V gene TRBV5-1; D perhaps matches TRBD2 (6 bases). CDR3 length: 14 residues. V was clipped by 2 bases and J by 11 bases, with 17 bases between them. Germline CDR1 reads SGHRS; CDR2 reads YFSETQ. The CDR3 loop is CASSFGGDRSKQFF. CDR3 bases: TGCGCCAGCAGCTTCGGCGGGGACCGATCGAAGCAGTTCTTC.

Only a few counts were recorded for this clonotype. The chain uses TRBV10-3 and TRBJ2-3, with TRBD2 matching over 10 bases. The germline gives CDR1 ENHRY, CDR2 SYGVKD. Trimming cost V 6 bases and J 2 bases; bases outside gene matches: 11. The CDR3 consists of 17 residues. The CDR3 nucleotides read TGTGCCATCAGCTCCTCAATAGCGGGGGGCCTCACAGATACGCAGTATTTT. It codes for CAISSSIAGGLTDTQYF.

The chain combines TRBV20-1 with TRBJ2-1; D possibly uses TRBD1 or TRBD2 (6 bases each). Germline CDR1 and CDR2: DFQATT and SNEGSKA (reference sequence). V dropped 3 bases and J dropped 2 bases, with 14 bases sitting between them. The CDR3 totals 15 residues. The CDR3 here is CSARRGAGAYNEQFF. In DNA form, the CDR3 reads TGCAGTGCTAGGCGCGGGGCAGGGGCCTACAATGAGCAGTTCTTC.

The rearrangement joins TRBV21-1 to TRBJ1-4; the listed D gene, TRBD1, was not tested against the DNA. TRBV21-1 is annotated as a pseudogene. This CDR3 has 15 residues. The CDR3 here is CASTSGDARNEKLFF. The DNA of the CDR3 is TGTGCCAGCACCTCGGGGGATGCTAGGAATGAAAAACTGTTTTTT.

This clonotype turned up a few times. The J gene is TRBJ2-5, the V gene TRBV7-8; a weak D match, TRBD2 (5 bases). V was shortened by 1 base and J by 4 bases, with 10 bases between the two germline ends. The length of the CDR3 is 14 residues. Germline V gene data show CDR1 as SGHVS and CDR2 as FQNEAQ. The CDR3 region is CASSLGPSIETQYF. The CDR3 region has the DNA TGTGCCAGCAGCTTAGGGCCTAGCATAGAGACCCAGTACTTC. Using reference TRBV7-8 and TRBJ2-5 for the parts outside the CDR3, the full variable domain is GAGVSQSPRYKVAKRGQDVALRCDPISGHVSLFWYQQALGQGPEFLTYFQNEAQLDKSGLPSDRFFAERPEGSVSTLKIQRTQQEDSAVYLCASSLGPSIETQYFGPGTRLLVL.

J is TRBJ2-1 and V is TRBV7-2; D possibly corresponds to TRBD2 (7 bases). Deletions cut 4 bases from V and 1 base from J, with 17 bases between. Germline-derived CDR1 and CDR2 are SGHTA and FQGNSA. The CDR3 spans 17 residues. CDR3 DNA: TGTGCCAGCAGCTCGACACCCGGGGGGCCTTCCTACAATGAGCAGTTCTTC. Translated: CASSSTPGGPSYNEQFF.

This clonotype was seen more than once but under ten times. V gene TRBV2 combines with J gene TRBJ2-1, with D perhaps assigned TRBD1 or TRBD2 (5 bases each). Germline CDR1 and CDR2: SNHLY and FYNNEI. The CDR3 sequence is 15 residues long. V was pared by 6 bases and J by 1 base, with 13 bases between. CDR3 amino acids: CASRARWGSYNEQFF. The CDR3 coding sequence is TGTGCCAGCAGGGCCCGGTGGGGGTCCTACAATGAGCAGTTCTTC.

This chain connects TRBV2 to TRBJ2-4; tentatively, D is TRBD2 (6 bases). V lost 8 bases, J lost 5 bases, and 13 bases lay in between. Germline V CDR1 and CDR2: SNHLY, FYNNEI. This CDR3 is 13 amino acids long. CDR3 loop: CASARTNENIQYF. CDR3 coding DNA: TGTGCCAGCGCTAGGACTAACGAAAACATTCAGTACTTC.

This clonotype was picked up many times. The chain combines TRBV6-6 with TRBJ2-7; tentatively, D is TRBD1 (5 bases). The CDR3 has 13 residues. The germline CDR1 and CDR2 sequences are MNHNY and SVGAGI (reference sequence). V lost 2 bases, J lost 2 bases, and 7 bases lay in between. CDR3 bases: TGTGCCAGCAGTTACGGGGCTACCTACGAGCAGTACTTC. This translates into CASSYGATYEQYF.

The sample holds many counts of this clonotype. J is TRBJ2-7 and V is TRBV29-1; 8 nucleotides agree with TRBD1. There are 14 residues in the CDR3. Trimming at V came to 3 bases and at J to 2 bases, leaving 6 bases not matched to a gene. Germline CDR1 reads SQVTM; CDR2 reads ANQGSEA. For the CDR3, the DNA is TGCAGCGTTGACCCCGGACAGGGAACCTACGAGCAGTACTTC. Protein product: CSVDPGQGTYEQYF.

This clonotype was found a few times. The V and J genes are TRBV6-4 and TRBJ2-7, with D tentatively TRBD1 (6 bases). V lost 2 bases and J 4 bases, leaving 18 bases between the germline ends. CDR1 is MRHNA and CDR2 is SNTAGT in the germline V gene. The CDR3 is 16 residues long. The CDR3 reads CASSDRRPGTQYEQYF. The CDR3 DNA is TGTGCCAGCAGTGACAGGAGACCCGGGACACAGTACGAGCAGTACTTC.